A single sample gave rise to the 11 T cell receptor beta chains below, sequenced in a study of shared clonotypes between healthy human individuals. CD45RO negativity and positive selection for CCR7 defined naive CD8 cells, a population that excluded terminally differentiated effector memory CD45RA+ cells. This table comes from immunoSEQ multiplex PCR, and its TCRdb copy is limited to in-frame clones, with some not included. The data show about 680,000 clones, around 90% seen once. The sample comprised naive CD8+ T cells sorted from blood. The receptors shown here come from a man younger than 40 in good health.

V is TRBV7-2 and J is TRBJ2-1; tentative D call: TRBD1 (6 bases). V lost 7 bases and J lost 6, with 25 bases in between. Germline V gene lookup returns CDR1 SGHTA and CDR2 FQGNSA. The CDR3 sequence is 17 residues long. This chain's CDR3 is CASTGLGATLRGNEQFF. CDR3 nucleotide sequence: TGTGCCAGCACCGGCCTGGGAGCCACCCTCAGGGGCAATGAGCAGTTCTTC.

V usage is TRBV5-1 and J usage is TRBJ2-3, with 13 bases fitting TRBD2. This CDR3 has 16 amino acids. Germline V gene data show CDR1 as SGHRS and CDR2 as YFSETQ. Trimming cost V 4 bases and J 5 bases; bases outside gene matches: 7. The CDR3 sequence: CASSTGLAGAVDTQYF. Here the CDR3 DNA reads TGCGCCAGCAGCACCGGACTAGCGGGAGCAGTAGATACGCAGTATTTT.

The gene calls are TRBV27 and TRBJ2-1; D uncertain. The germline V gene encodes CDR1 MNHEY and CDR2 SMNVEV (reference sequence). This CDR3 has 14 residues. V lost 3 bases to trimming and J lost 7 bases, with 13 bases between them. The CDR3 DNA reads as TGTGCCAGCAGTTTTTTCCACGCTAGAAATGAGCAGTTCTTC. This translates into CASSFFHARNEQFF.

The chain combines TRBV11-3 with TRBJ2-1, with 7 nucleotides matching TRBD2. The CDR3 has 15 amino acids. CDR1 and CDR2 (germline): SGHNT, YENEEA. With 5 bases clipped from V and 1 base from J, the junction kept 5 bases outside the gene matches. CDR3 residues: CASSPASGSYNEQFF. Here the CDR3 DNA reads TGTGCCAGCAGCCCTGCTAGCGGATCCTACAATGAGCAGTTCTTC.

The V gene is TRBV13, the J gene TRBJ2-7; tentatively, D is TRBD2 (5 bases). The CDR3 is made up of 13 amino acids. V was cut by 2 bases and J by 2 bases, with 7 bases left in between. Germline loops: CDR1 PRHDT, CDR2 FYEKMQ (reference sequence). The CDR3 DNA reads as TGTGCCAGCAGCTTACGGGGAACCTACGAGCAGTACTTC. This gives the protein CASSLRGTYEQYF.

The CDR3 region is CASSLDPGPYEQYF. The CDR3 bases are TGTGCCAGCAGCTTAGACCCGGGACCCTACGAGCAGTACTTC. The chain has TRBV7-8 and TRBJ2-7; the D gene could be TRBD1 or TRBD2 (5 bases each). V was pared by 1 base and J by 2 bases, with 9 bases between. From germline, CDR1 is SGHVS and CDR2 FQNEAQ. There are 14 residues in the CDR3.

The chain has TRBV11-3 and TRBJ1-1; 8 bases are a match to TRBD1. The ends lost 5 bases at V and 8 bases at J; junction bases unmatched: 7. This CDR3 comprises 13 residues. Germline assignment: CDR1 SGHNT and CDR2 YENEEA. The CDR3 coding sequence is TGTGCCAGCAGCGCACCGGGACAGGTCGAAGCTTTCTTT. Translated, it gives CASSAPGQVEAFF.

V and J are TRBV5-4 and TRBJ1-2, with D possibly TRBD1 on 5 matching bases. With 0 bases removed from V and 10 bases from J, the gap between germline ends came to 19 bases. Germline-derived CDR1 and CDR2 are SGHNT and YYREEE (reference sequence). The CDR3 runs 15 residues. The CDR3 bases are TGTGCCAGCAGCTTGGTCGGGACTCCGTCCTGGTCCTACACCTTC. It codes for CASSLVGTPSWSYTF.

The genes are TRBV5-1 and TRBJ2-7; 10 bases agree with TRBD1. The junction had 11 bases not matched to a gene; V was cut back by 5 bases and J by 6 bases. The CDR3 spans 15 residues. Germline lookup yields CDR1 SGHRS and CDR2 YFSETQ. CDR3 in amino acids: CASSLGQGDNGEQYF. The CDR3 DNA reads as TGCGCCAGCAGTCTAGGACAGGGGGATAATGGCGAGCAGTACTTC.

This clone was detected a few times. The rearrangement uses TRBV4-1 and TRBJ1-5; no definite D call. The CDR3 is 15 residues long. V lost 3 bases and J 1 base, leaving 10 bases between the germline ends. From germline, CDR1 is MGHRA and CDR2 YSYEKL. CDR3 nucleotide sequence: TGCGCCAGCAGCCAGAGGGCCGTAAGCAATCAGCCCCAGCATTTT. Protein sequence: CASSQRAVSNQPQHF.

The chain links TRBV7-2 to TRBJ1-4, with D unclear. The CDR3 covers 12 residues. Per germline, CDR1 SGHTA and CDR2 FQGNSA. The V end was cut by 3 bases, the J end by 9 bases, with 8 bases between. The CDR3 loop reads CASSLGMQKLFF. The CDR3 nucleotides are TGTGCCAGCAGCTTGGGGATGCAAAAACTGTTTTTT.